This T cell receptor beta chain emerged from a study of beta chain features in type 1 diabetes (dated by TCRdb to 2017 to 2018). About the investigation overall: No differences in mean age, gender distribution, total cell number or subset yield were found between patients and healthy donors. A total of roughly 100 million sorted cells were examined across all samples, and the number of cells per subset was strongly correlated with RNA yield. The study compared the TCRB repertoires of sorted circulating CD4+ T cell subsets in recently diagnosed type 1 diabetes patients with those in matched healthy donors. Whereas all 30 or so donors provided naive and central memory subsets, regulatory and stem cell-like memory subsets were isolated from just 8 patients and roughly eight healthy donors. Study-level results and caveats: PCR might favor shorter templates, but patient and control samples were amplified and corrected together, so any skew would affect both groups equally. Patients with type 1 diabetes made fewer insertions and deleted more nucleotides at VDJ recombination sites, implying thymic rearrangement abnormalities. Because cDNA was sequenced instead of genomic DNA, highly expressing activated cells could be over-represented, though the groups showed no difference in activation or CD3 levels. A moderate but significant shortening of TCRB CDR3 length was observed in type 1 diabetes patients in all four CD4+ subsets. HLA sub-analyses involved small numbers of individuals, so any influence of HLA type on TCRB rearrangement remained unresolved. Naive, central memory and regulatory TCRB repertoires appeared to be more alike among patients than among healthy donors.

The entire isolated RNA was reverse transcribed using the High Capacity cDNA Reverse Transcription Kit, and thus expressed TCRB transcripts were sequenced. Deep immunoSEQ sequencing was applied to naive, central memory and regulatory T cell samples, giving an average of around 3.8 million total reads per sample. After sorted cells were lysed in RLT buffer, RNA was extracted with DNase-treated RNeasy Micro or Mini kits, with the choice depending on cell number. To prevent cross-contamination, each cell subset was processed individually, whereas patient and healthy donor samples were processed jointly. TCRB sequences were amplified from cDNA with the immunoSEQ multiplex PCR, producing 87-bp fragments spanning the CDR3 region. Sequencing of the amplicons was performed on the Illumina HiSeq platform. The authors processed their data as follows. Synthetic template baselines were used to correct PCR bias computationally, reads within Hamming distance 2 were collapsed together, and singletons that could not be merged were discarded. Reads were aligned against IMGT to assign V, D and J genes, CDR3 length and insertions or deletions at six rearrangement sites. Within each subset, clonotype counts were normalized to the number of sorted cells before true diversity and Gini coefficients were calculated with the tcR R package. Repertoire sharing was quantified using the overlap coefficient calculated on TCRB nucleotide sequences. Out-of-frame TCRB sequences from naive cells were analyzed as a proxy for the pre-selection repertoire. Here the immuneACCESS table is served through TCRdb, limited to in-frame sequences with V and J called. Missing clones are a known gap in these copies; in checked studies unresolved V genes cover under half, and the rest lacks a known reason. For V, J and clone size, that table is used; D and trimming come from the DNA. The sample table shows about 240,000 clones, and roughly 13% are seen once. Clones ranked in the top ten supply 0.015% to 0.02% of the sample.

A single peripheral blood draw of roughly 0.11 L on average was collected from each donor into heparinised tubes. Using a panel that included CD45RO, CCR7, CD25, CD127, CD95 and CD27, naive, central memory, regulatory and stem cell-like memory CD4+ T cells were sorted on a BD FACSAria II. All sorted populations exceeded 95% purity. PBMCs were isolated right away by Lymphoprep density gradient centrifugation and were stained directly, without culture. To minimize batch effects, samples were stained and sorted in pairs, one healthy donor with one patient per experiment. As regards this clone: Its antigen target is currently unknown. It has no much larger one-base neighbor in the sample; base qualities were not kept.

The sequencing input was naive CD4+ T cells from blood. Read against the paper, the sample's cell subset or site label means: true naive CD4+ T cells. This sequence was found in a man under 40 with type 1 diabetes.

In nucleotide form, the sequence is TGTGCCAGCGGGGAGGGATGGAGCAATCAGCCCCAGCATTTT. Its protein reads: CASGEGWSNQPQHF. The V gene is TRBV6-1 and the J gene is TRBJ1-5; the D gene assignment is ambiguous. Per the germline V gene, MNHNS is the CDR1 and SASEGT is the CDR2. V drops 8 bases and J drops 1 base, leaving 12 bases in between. The CDR3 contains 14 residues, cysteine and phenylalanine counted. The read is trimmed to its CDR3 DNA, 42 bases read in frame from base 1.